This entry lists 10 T cell receptor beta chains sequenced from one sample in a study of identical twins. TCRdb ran MiXCR on the 5' RACE reads and lists one entry per CDR3 protein. The table includes about 530,000 distinct CDR3 sequences, more than 20% detected once. This sample was also put to use in a study of yellow fever vaccine responses in identical twins.

Sequenced: CD4+ T cells sorted from blood. These TCRs come from a woman between 18 and 29 years old in good health.

This clonotype was seen a handful of times. The rearrangement links TRBV24-1 to TRBJ1-1; no clear D gene. This CDR3 region has 13 residues. CDR1 KGHDR and CDR2 SFDVKD come from the germline V gene. The ends were cut back, 3 bases at V and 9 bases at J, with 13 bases in the middle. The CDR3: CATSDEGSGKAFF. CDR3 nucleotide sequence: TGTGCCACCAGTGATGAAGGATCGGGCAAAGCTTTCTTT.

The chain joins TRBV20-1 to TRBJ1-6, with TRBD1 matching 7 bases. This CDR3 spans 16 amino acids. J lost 4 bases, V lost 2 bases, and 8 bases had no gene match. Germline V gene data show CDR1 as DFQATT and CDR2 as SNEGSKA (reference sequence). The CDR3 coding sequence is TGCAGTGCTAGACCTCCTCCGGGACAGTATAATTCACCCCTCCACTTT. It translates to CSARPPPGQYNSPLHF.

V gene TRBV6-4 combines with J gene TRBJ1-1, with TRBD1 identical over 7 bases. This CDR3 spans 14 amino acids. Germline V gene data show CDR1 as MRHNA and CDR2 as SNTAGT. The trim removed 8 bases at V and 3 bases at J, leaving 9 bases unmatched. This CDR3 is CASVFRDSYTEAFF. The DNA for the CDR3 is TGTGCCAGCGTTTTCCGGGACAGCTACACTGAAGCTTTCTTT.

This clonotype was seen only a few times. The V gene is TRBV5-1, the J gene TRBJ1-5; no reliable D call. This CDR3 is built from 14 residues. V dropped 0 bases and J dropped 5 bases, with 9 bases sitting between them. Looked up from germline, CDR1 is SGHRS and CDR2 is YFSETQ. CDR3 in DNA: TGCGCCAGCAGCTTGGGCAGCTTGGATCAGCCCCAGCATTTT. It is translated as CASSLGSLDQPQHF.

The genes are TRBV9 and TRBJ2-1; D call uncertain. The CDR3 is made up of 15 amino acids. In germline, CDR1 is SGDLS, CDR2 YYNGEE. The V end was cut by 0 bases, the J end by 4 bases, with 11 bases between. In nucleotides, the CDR3 is TGTGCCAGCAGCGTAGAGGGCAGGAGATACAATGAGCAGTTCTTC. Protein: CASSVEGRRYNEQFF.

Only a few counts were recorded for this clonotype. The chain is built from TRBV24-1 and TRBJ2-2; a possible D gene is TRBD1 (6 bases). Germline lookup yields CDR1 KGHDR and CDR2 SFDVKD. Trimming shortened V by 2 bases and J by 2 bases, and 11 bases separated the two germline ends. This CDR3 is built from 16 residues. The CDR3 DNA is TGTGCCACCAGTGATTGGACAGCTATCAACACCGGGGAGCTGTTTTTT. This translates into CATSDWTAINTGELFF.

Many counts were recorded for this clonotype. The chain has TRBV28 and TRBJ1-5; unclear D gene. This CDR3 comprises 14 residues. V lost 5 bases and J lost 4, with 12 bases in between. Germline V CDR1 and CDR2: MDHEN, SYDVKM. Written as DNA, the CDR3 is TGTGCCAGCAGTAGCTTTATGCGGAATCAGCCCCAGCATTTT. This encodes CASSSFMRNQPQHF.

The J gene is TRBJ2-2, the V gene TRBV29-1, with no clear D. Per the germline V gene, CDR1 is SQVTM and CDR2 is ANQGSEA. V was cut by 6 bases and J by 1 base, with 6 bases left in between. The CDR3 consists of 12 residues. Here the CDR3 reads CSVAKNTGELFF. The CDR3 DNA reads TGCAGCGTAGCTAAGAACACCGGGGAGCTGTTTTTT.

There are a few counts of this clonotype. The J gene is TRBJ2-3, the V gene TRBV20-1; 11 nucleotides line up with TRBD2. The germline V gene encodes CDR1 DFQATT and CDR2 SNEGSKA (reference sequence). CDR3 length: 16 residues. Germline trimming cut 1 base from V and 3 bases from J; bases unmatched to any gene: 6. The CDR3 nucleotides read TGCAGTGCTAGAGTCCCGGGACTAGCGGCTACAGATACGCAGTATTTT. Amino acid sequence: CSARVPGLAATDTQYF.

The gene calls are TRBV4-1 and TRBJ2-3, with 9 positions matching TRBD2. Losses at the gene ends were 0 bases for V and 1 base for J; bases not matched to a gene: 5. The V gene's germline CDR1 is MGHRA and CDR2 YSYEKL. The CDR3 consists of 17 residues. CDR3 DNA: TGCGCCAGCAGCCAAGATCATGGCGGGGGGGGCACAGATACGCAGTATTTT. As protein: CASSQDHGGGGTDTQYF.